The 29 T cell receptor beta chains below come from one sample, sequenced in a study of control samples from healthy donors and cancer patients. The data were produced by immunoSEQ multiplex PCR, yet TCRdb's version contains in-frame clones alone and is incomplete. Here the sample spans tens of thousands of clones, roughly 95% being singletons. Sequenced: blood. The source of these receptors is a woman in her late teens or twenties in good health.

The rearrangement links TRBV6-5 to TRBJ1-6; TRBD1 is a possible D gene (5 bases). The germline V gene has CDR1 MNHEY and CDR2 SVGAGI. V lost 6 bases, J lost 4 bases, and 13 bases lay in between. This CDR3 region has 15 residues. CDR3 bases: TGTGCCAGCAGCCACTCCGGGGGATATAATTCACCCCTCCACTTT. Amino acids: CASSHSGGYNSPLHF.

V is TRBV7-9 and J is TRBJ2-7; D is perhaps TRBD1 (6 bases). V shed 3 bases and J shed 2 bases, with 20 bases lying between them. This CDR3 is 17 amino acids long. Germline V CDR1 and CDR2: SEHNR, FQNEAQ (reference sequence). As DNA, the CDR3 is TGTGCCAGCAGCTTGGACCCCAGGACAGTGGGGACCTACGAGCAGTACTTC. Translating it yields CASSLDPRTVGTYEQYF.

The chain joins TRBV3-1 (or the pseudogene TRBV3-2) to TRBJ1-1; D not resolved. The CDR3 consists of 14 residues. Trimming left V 1 base short and J 4 bases short, with 10 bases between. CDR1 LGHDT and CDR2 YNNKEL come from the germline V gene (reference sequence). The CDR3 loop reads CASSQGVGSTEAFF. As DNA, the CDR3 is TGTGCCAGCAGCCAAGGGGTAGGGAGCACTGAAGCTTTCTTT.

V gene TRBV27 combines with J gene TRBJ1-1; D call uncertain. CDR1 is MNHEY and CDR2 is SMNVEV in the germline V gene (reference sequence). Trimming cost V 4 bases and J 6 bases, with 21 bases left between them. The CDR3 consists of 16 residues. The CDR3 here is CASSSRRTDRGAEAFF. In DNA form, the CDR3 reads TGTGCCAGCAGTTCACGTCGGACGGACCGCGGGGCTGAAGCTTTCTTT.

The chain joins TRBV5-1 to TRBJ2-1, with D possibly TRBD1 on 6 matching bases. In germline, CDR1 is SGHRS, CDR2 YFSETQ. The CDR3 is made up of 14 amino acids. V lost 0 bases and J lost 6, with 10 bases in between. The CDR3: CASSLDRVGNEQFF. CDR3 bases: TGCGCCAGCAGCTTGGACAGGGTAGGCAATGAGCAGTTCTTC.

This clone was found once. The chain recombines TRBV7-2 with TRBJ2-7, with no clear D. V was trimmed by 0 bases and J by 3 bases, leaving 9 bases between them. CDR1 and CDR2 (germline): SGHTA, FQGNSA. The CDR3 covers 14 residues. CDR3 coding DNA: TGTGCCAGCAGCTTAGCGCAGACGGTCTACGAGCAGTACTTC. Its protein product is CASSLAQTVYEQYF.

The rearrangement links TRBV24-1 to TRBJ1-2; 9 bases fit TRBD1. Germline CDR1 and CDR2: KGHDR and SFDVKD. The CDR3 is 14 residues long. The V gene end was trimmed by 3 bases and the J gene end by 10 bases; junction bases not matched to a gene: 8. CDR3: CATSDIQGAGDYTF. CDR3 nucleotides: TGTGCCACCAGTGATATACAGGGGGCAGGAGACTACACCTTC.

The chain combines TRBV5-1 with TRBJ2-4; no clear D. Germline V lookup: CDR1 SGHRS, CDR2 YFSETQ. V was pared by 1 base and J by 5 bases, with 16 bases between. The CDR3 length is 16 residues. The CDR3 DNA sequence: TGCGCCAGCAGCTTGTCGATCCGGACGGCTCAAAACATTCAGTACTTC. This gives the protein CASSLSIRTAQNIQYF.

This chain connects TRBV5-1 to TRBJ1-1, with D hard to call. The CDR3 totals 14 residues. V lost 4 bases, J lost 4 bases, and 14 bases lay in between. Germline values: CDR1 SGHRS, CDR2 YFSETQ. CDR3 coding DNA: TGCGCCAGCAGCCGCTACGGCCCGGCCACTGAAGCTTTCTTT. Its protein is CASSRYGPATEAFF.

This sequence joins TRBV5-3 and TRBJ2-4; 8 bases are shared with TRBD2. TRBV5-3 is given ORF status, its function remaining uncertain. The J segment lost 1 base and the V segment lost 4 bases, leaving 16 bases of the junction unmatched. The CDR3 has 19 amino acids. The CDR3 region has the DNA TGTGCCAGAAGCCGGCGGGGGGCGCGTGTTTTGTGGGCCAAAAACATTCAGTACTTC. This codes for CARSRRGARVLWAKNIQYF.

The count of this clone is one. V and J are TRBV12-3 or TRBV12-4 and TRBJ1-1; D not certain. This CDR3 is 12 amino acids long. The ends were cut back, 5 bases at V and 1 base at J, with 5 bases in the middle. CDR3 loop: CASSPANTEAFF. For the CDR3, the DNA is TGTGCCAGCAGTCCCGCGAACACTGAAGCTTTCTTT.

V usage is TRBV19 and J usage is TRBJ1-2; 8 nucleotides agree with TRBD1. Trimming cost V 3 bases and J 2 bases; bases outside gene matches: 8. This CDR3 comprises 16 residues. The germline CDR1 and CDR2 sequences are LNHDA and SQIVND (reference sequence). The DNA of the CDR3 is TGTGCCAGTAGTATCGCTTTTGGACAGGGAAACTATGGCTACACCTTC. Translated, it gives CASSIAFGQGNYGYTF.

The gene calls are TRBV6-2 or TRBV6-3 and TRBJ1-2, with D tentatively TRBD1 (5 bases). Germline V gene sequence: CDR1 MNHEY, CDR2 SVGEGT. V was clipped by 2 bases and J by 4 bases, with 17 bases between them. The CDR3 runs 16 residues. CDR3 amino acids: CASSYRPGNGLYGYTF. The CDR3 DNA reads TGTGCCAGCAGTTACCGACCAGGGAATGGGCTCTATGGCTACACCTTC.

This chain links TRBV6-4 with TRBJ2-1; 10 nucleotides align to TRBD2. Trimming took 11 bases from V and 7 from J; bases not matched to a gene: 11. The CDR3 sequence is 14 residues long. Germline V gene data show CDR1 as MRHNA and CDR2 as SNTAGT. The CDR3 protein is CAGLAGGRYNEQFF. CDR3 sequence (DNA): TGTGCCGGATTAGCGGGGGGACGGTATAATGAGCAGTTCTTC.

This sequence joins TRBV19 and TRBJ1-6; no clear D. The ends were cut back, 5 bases at V and 2 bases at J, with 10 bases in the middle. The germline V gene encodes CDR1 LNHDA and CDR2 SQIVND (reference sequence). The CDR3 sequence is 15 residues long. The CDR3 loop is CASSFGLPYNSPLHF. CDR3 nucleotides: TGTGCCAGTAGTTTCGGGCTTCCCTATAATTCACCCCTCCACTTT.

J is TRBJ1-6 and V is TRBV11-2; D not resolved. The CDR3 loop spans 15 amino acids. The ends were cut back, 1 base at V and 3 bases at J, with 7 bases in the middle. Germline V gives CDR1 SGHAT, CDR2 FQNNGV. The CDR3 here is CASSLGGVYNSPLHF. The CDR3 DNA reads TGTGCCAGCAGCTTAGGAGGAGTCTATAATTCACCCCTCCACTTT.

The V call is TRBV19, the J call TRBJ1-4, with D possibly matching TRBD1 (6 bases). In germline, CDR1 is LNHDA, CDR2 SQIVND (reference sequence). The V gene lost 4 bases and the J gene lost 7 bases, with 19 bases spanning the gap. The CDR3 contains 16 residues. CDR3 DNA sequence: TGTGCCAGTAGTACCACGGGACAACTTGTTACTGAAAAACTGTTTTTT. This codes for CASSTTGQLVTEKLFF.

The chain joins TRBV7-9 to TRBJ1-1, with unresolved D. Trimming removed 2 bases at V and 1 base at J, with 8 bases between. CDR3 length: 14 amino acids. The germline V gene encodes CDR1 SEHNR and CDR2 FQNEAQ (reference sequence). The CDR3 here is CASSLLGKNTEAFF. The CDR3 DNA sequence: TGTGCCAGCAGCTTACTGGGCAAGAACACTGAAGCTTTCTTT. The full variable domain, rest sourced from reference TRBV7-9 and TRBJ1-1, is DTGVSQNPRHKITKRGQNVTFRCDPISEHNRLYWYRQTLGQGPEFLTYFQNEAQLEKSRLLSDRFSAERPKGSFSTLEIQRTEQGDSAMYLCASSLLGKNTEAFFGQGTRLTVV.

This chain joins TRBV27 and TRBJ1-5, with D unresolved. V lost 0 bases and J lost 6, with 12 bases in between. CDR1 MNHEY and CDR2 SMNVEV come from the germline V gene (reference sequence). The CDR3 loop spans 15 amino acids. Here the CDR3 DNA reads TGTGCCAGCAGTTTATCGATGGGTCTGGGTCAGCCCCAGCATTTT. Encoded protein: CASSLSMGLGQPQHF.

The chain has TRBV7-9 and TRBJ1-1, with D tentatively TRBD1 (5 bases). Germline CDR1 SEHNR, CDR2 FQNEAQ (reference sequence). The CDR3 spans 12 residues. V dropped 0 bases and J dropped 8 bases, with 7 bases sitting between them. CDR3: CASSLAGGEAFF. The DNA of the CDR3 is TGTGCCAGCAGCTTAGCGGGGGGAGAAGCTTTCTTT.

This chain joins TRBV6-5 and TRBJ2-7; TRBD1 is a possible D gene (6 bases). The CDR3 is made up of 15 amino acids. V lost 5 bases and J 0 bases, leaving 14 bases between the germline ends. CDR1 and CDR2 from the germline V gene are MNHEY and SVGAGI. The CDR3 region is CASSRIDRFSYEQYF. Here the CDR3 DNA reads TGTGCCAGCAGTCGCATCGACAGGTTCTCCTACGAGCAGTACTTC.

This clone was seen just once. V and J are TRBV12-3 or TRBV12-4 and TRBJ2-1; D is undetermined. Deletions cut 6 bases from V and 10 bases from J, with 10 bases between. This CDR3 is 11 amino acids long. The CDR3 sequence is CASRVAAEQFF. CDR3 DNA sequence: TGTGCCAGCAGGGTGGCGGCGGAGCAGTTCTTC.

With respect to this clone: One junction end does not reproduce the germline sequence, and a read error may be involved. This CDR3 reads CASSPGGQGDF. The CDR3 DNA reads TGTGCCAGCAGCCCCGGGGGACAGGGAGACTTT. The chain links TRBV2 to TRBJ1-1; 9 nucleotides line up with TRBD1. Germline V CDR1 and CDR2: SNHLY, FYNNEI. The length of the CDR3 is 11 residues.

This chain links TRBV29-1 with TRBJ1-1; 9 nucleotides line up with TRBD1. This CDR3 has 12 amino acids. V gave up 7 bases and J gave up 9 bases; unmatched junction bases: 9. Germline V CDR1 and CDR2: SQVTM, ANQGSEA. The CDR3 bases are TGCAGCGAGAACAGGGGGCTCGGGCAAGCTTTCTTT. Encoded protein: CSENRGLGQAFF.

The chain recombines TRBV2 with TRBJ1-1; no clear D. This CDR3 region has 16 residues. Germline CDR1 is SNHLY and CDR2 is FYNNEI. V was pared by 2 bases and J by 1 base, with 14 bases between. The CDR3 sequence is CASSEQPTWGNTEAFF. The DNA of the CDR3 is TGTGCCAGCAGTGAACAGCCCACATGGGGGAACACTGAAGCTTTCTTT.

The genes are TRBV5-1 and TRBJ2-3; maybe TRBD2 (6 bases). Deletions cut 5 bases from V and 11 bases from J, with 12 bases between. The germline V gene encodes CDR1 SGHRS and CDR2 YFSETQ. This CDR3 is built from 11 residues. CDR3 DNA: TGCGCCAGCAGTTGGGCGACTAGGCAGTATTTT. As protein: CASSWATRQYF.

As DNA, the CDR3 is TGTGCCAGTAAGAGCCGGGAGGGCAATGAGCAGTTCTTC. The encoded protein is CASKSREGNEQFF. The chain recombines TRBV19 with TRBJ2-1; TRBD2 matches 8 bases. The germline gives CDR1 LNHDA, CDR2 SQIVND (reference sequence). Trimming removed 7 bases from V and 6 bases from J; junction bases left unmatched: 5. This CDR3 region has 13 residues.

The gene calls are TRBV5-4 and TRBJ1-2, with D maybe TRBD1 (6 bases). Germline loops: CDR1 SGHNT, CDR2 YYREEE (reference sequence). The CDR3 extends over 14 amino acids. V was pared by 5 bases and J by 8 bases, with 19 bases between. CDR3 sequence reads: CASRRGGGGRGYTF. The CDR3 nucleotides read TGTGCCAGCAGGCGGGGCGGGGGCGGTCGAGGCTACACCTTC.

The V gene is TRBV19, the J gene TRBJ1-3, with a weak D call TRBD1 (6 bases). The CDR3 is made up of 14 amino acids. V lost 6 bases and J 3 bases, leaving 12 bases between the germline ends. Looked up from germline, CDR1 is LNHDA and CDR2 is SQIVND (reference sequence). The CDR3 here is CASRPDRFGNTIYF. CDR3 DNA: TGTGCCAGTAGGCCCGACAGGTTTGGAAACACCATATATTTT.